This is a list of T cell receptor beta chains from one sample in a study of shared clonotypes between healthy human individuals. Sequenced by immunoSEQ multiplex PCR; TCRdb stores in-frame clones only, minus some. The sample contains approximately 2.1 million clones, approximately 95% of which appear only once. Sequenced material: naive CD4+ T cells from PBMCs. All receptors derive from a man aged 18 to 29 in good health. Some clones in this sample may be carry-over from other donors' samples. CDR3s include the opening cysteine and the closing phenylalanine or tryptophan. A D gene is named only where the DNA matches it firmly. Clone sizes are given selectively: once, few, many, or a class where the clone is expanded.

DNA	CDR3	D	V	size	length	J
TGCGCCAGCAGCTTGCCCGAAGCGGGAGGAGAGGACGAGCAGTACTTC	CASSLPEAGGEDEQYF	TRBD2	TRBV5-1	-	16	TRBJ2-7
TGTGCCAGCAGTATACAGGGGGCAGGTGAAAAACTGTTTTTT	CASSIQGAGEKLFF	TRBD1	TRBV25-1	-	14	TRBJ1-4
TGTGCCAGCAGTCCAACTAGCGGGAGTGTTAATGAGCAGTTCTTC	CASSPTSGSVNEQFF	TRBD2	TRBV28	-	15	TRBJ2-1
TGTGCCAGTAGTATGTGGCACATACCGGGACATTCTAACACTGAAGCTTTCTTT	CASSMWHIPGHSNTEAFF	-	TRBV19	-	18	TRBJ1-1
TGTGCCACCAGCAGAGATCAGGGGTTACGGGAGGATGAGCAGTTCTTC	CATSRDQGLREDEQFF	-	TRBV15	-	16	TRBJ2-1
TGTGCCAGCAGCTTGGTGGAGGCTGAGCAGTTCTTC	CASSLVEAEQFF	-	TRBV5-4	-	12	TRBJ2-1
TGTGCCAGCTCGAGGGGCGGGTTCGACACCTTC	CASSRGGFDTF	-	TRBV19	-	11	TRBJ1-2
TGTGCCAGCAGCCCCCGGTCCGGGACGCCTTCCTACAATGAGCAGTTCTTC	CASSPRSGTPSYNEQFF	-	TRBV7-8	-	17	TRBJ2-1
TGTGCCAGCAGCTTGGCCGGGGCTAACACCGGGGAGCTGTTTTTT	CASSLAGANTGELFF	-	TRBV5-4	once	15	TRBJ2-2
TGTGCCAGCAGCGTCGGCGGGGCGCGCAATGAGCAGTTCTTC	CASSVGGARNEQFF	-	TRBV28	-	14	TRBJ2-1
TGTGCCAGCAGTCCCCCCCGGGGGGAGGGCAATGAGCAGTTCTTC	CASSPPRGEGNEQFF	TRBD2	TRBV28	-	15	TRBJ2-1
TGTGCCAGCAGCTATACAGGGACTGAAGCTTTCTTT	CASSYTGTEAFF	-	TRBV11-3	-	12	TRBJ1-1
TGTGCCTGGAGCTCCCTGGGGGAGCAGTACTTC	CAWSSLGEQYF	-	TRBV30	-	11	TRBJ2-5
TGTGCCAGCAGGGCCGGGACTAGCGGGAGGGTTAGCACAGATACGCAGTATTTT	CASRAGTSGRVSTDTQYF	TRBD2	TRBV2	-	18	TRBJ2-3
TGTGCCGCCCAACCAGGAGATTTGAGGCACGAGCAGTACTTC	CAAQPGDLRHEQYF	-	TRBV28	-	14	TRBJ2-7
TGTGCCAGCAGTGACCTCCGACAGGGTAACACCGGGGAGCTGTTTTTT	CASSDLRQGNTGELFF	TRBD1	TRBV25-1	-	16	TRBJ2-2
TGTGCCAGCAGTCCACCCAAAAGGCTAGCGGGAGGGCTTTTTCGGGAGACCCAGTACTTC	CASSPPKRLAGGLFRETQYF	TRBD2	TRBV28	-	20	TRBJ2-5
TGCGCCAGCAGCTTGGGGGTCGGAGCCGCTTATAGCAATCAGCCCCAGCATTTT	CASSLGVGAAYSNQPQHF	-	TRBV5-1	-	18	TRBJ1-5
TGCGCCAGCAGCTTCGACAGTCGCCAAGAGACCCAGTACTTC	CASSFDSRQETQYF	-	TRBV5-1	-	14	TRBJ2-5
TGTGCCAGCAGTCCCCTTCATAGGAGGGGTTCGACCGGGGAGCTGTTTTTT	CASSPLHRRGSTGELFF	-	TRBV27	-	17	TRBJ2-2
TGTGCCAGCAGTTCCACCGCACAGGGGGCGTACGAGCAGTACTTC	CASSSTAQGAYEQYF	TRBD1	TRBV28	-	15	TRBJ2-7
TGTGCCAGCAGCTCTCCGCGGGACGGCTACGAGCAGTACTTC	CASSSPRDGYEQYF	-	TRBV11-1	-	14	TRBJ2-7
TGTGCCAGCAGTTTAAAGACAGATACAGAGACCCAGTACTTC	CASSLKTDTETQYF	-	TRBV27	-	14	TRBJ2-5
TGTGCCAGCAGCGGCCAACCCCAGGTAACCCCCTACAATGAGCAGTTCTTC	CASSGQPQVTPYNEQFF	-	TRBV9	-	17	TRBJ2-1
TGTGCCAGCAGCCAAGAACCGACTAGTAATGAGCAGTTCTTC	CASSQEPTSNEQFF	-	TRBV4-2	few	14	TRBJ2-1
TGCGCCAGCAGCCAAGCCCGGACGGACTATGGCTACACCTTC	CASSQARTDYGYTF	-	TRBV4-1	-	14	TRBJ1-2
TGTGCCGCGGGGGGAGGGATCACTGAAGCTTTCTTT	CAAGGGITEAFF	-	TRBV6-7	-	12	TRBJ1-1
TGTGCCTGGAGTAACAGGGGGCTAATAGCCCATGAGCAGTTCTTC	CAWSNRGLIAHEQFF	TRBD1	TRBV30	-	15	TRBJ2-1
TGCGCCAGCAGCCAAGTATTGAGACAGGGGGCCCACGAGCAGTACTTC	CASSQVLRQGAHEQYF	TRBD1	TRBV4-3	-	16	TRBJ2-7
TGCGCCAGCAGCTTGGTCTCAGGTACTGGAAACACCATATATTTT	CASSLVSGTGNTIYF	-	TRBV5-1	-	15	TRBJ1-3
TGTGCCAGCAGCTTGGACAGGGGGCCCTACAATGAGCAGTTCTTC	CASSLDRGPYNEQFF	TRBD1	TRBV7-3	once	15	TRBJ2-1
TGTGCCAGCAGCTACGCCGGCCGGGGGAATGGCTACACCTTC	CASSYAGRGNGYTF	-	TRBV5-6	-	14	TRBJ1-2
TGTGCCAGCATCCAGACAGGGGGCGTCGAGCAGTACTTC	CASIQTGGVEQYF	TRBD1	TRBV6-5	-	13	TRBJ2-7
TGTGCCAGCAGCTTGCTTGGTGCGAATGGCTACACCTTC	CASSLLGANGYTF	-	TRBV5-5	-	13	TRBJ1-2